A selection of T cell receptor beta chains follows, all from one sample in a study of immune evolution from preneoplasia to lung adenocarcinoma. Produced via immunoSEQ multiplex PCR; TCRdb's table is partial and in-frame only. The sample records 12,000 or so clones, more than 70% being singletons. The sample comprised FFPE tissue from an adenomatous hyperplasia lung lesion. These receptors all come from a person between 50 and 69 years old with lung adenocarcinoma. Both conserved end residues are part of each CDR3. The D gene is left open where the match is weak. Clone size is stated in some rows and not others, as once, few, many or a class when expanded.

CDR3 DNA	CDR3 protein	clone size	D gene	V gene	J gene
TGTGCCAGCAGAGGAGACTTCACCGGGGAGCTGTTTTTT	CASRGDFTGELFF	once	-	TRBV6-4	TRBJ2-2
TGTGCCAGCAGCTGGCGGACAGGGGAAGACTACGAGCAGTACTTC	CASSWRTGEDYEQYF	-	TRBD1	TRBV7-2	TRBJ2-7
TGCGCCAGCAGCCGAGTGGGGCAGGATGATGAAGCTTTCTTT	CASSRVGQDDEAFF	few	-	TRBV5-1	TRBJ1-1
TGTGCCAGCAGTCGGACAGGGGGCTCTGAAAAACTGTTTTTT	CASSRTGGSEKLFF	-	TRBD1	TRBV27	TRBJ1-4
TGCAGTGCTGGTCTGAGGGGCTACACCTTC	CSAGLRGYTF	-	-	TRBV20-1	TRBJ1-2
TGCGCCAGCAGCTTGGCACTAGCGGGAGGTTTCGGCACAGATACGCAGTATTTT	CASSLALAGGFGTDTQYF	-	TRBD2	TRBV5-1	TRBJ2-3
TGTGCCTGGGACAGGGGCTACGAGCAGTACTTC	CAWDRGYEQYF	once	TRBD1	TRBV30	TRBJ2-7
TGCAGCGTTGAGGGACAGCCGTACGAGCAGTACTTC	CSVEGQPYEQYF	-	TRBD1	TRBV29-1	TRBJ2-7
TGTGCCAGCAGCCGGACATCAGCGGGAGCTGGGGCCAACGTCCTGACTTTC	CASSRTSAGAGANVLTF	-	TRBD2	TRBV7-9	TRBJ2-6
TGTGCCACCAGCAGAGCACCGACAGGGGACGGCTACACCTTC	CATSRAPTGDGYTF	-	TRBD1	TRBV15	TRBJ1-2
TGTGCCAGCAGCTTGGAGGGGATCACAGATACGCAGTATTTT	CASSLEGITDTQYF	once	-	TRBV13	TRBJ2-3
TGTGCCAGCAGGGCCGGGACCAAATACAATGAGCAGTTCTTC	CASRAGTKYNEQFF	-	-	TRBV6-1	TRBJ2-1
TGTGCTAGTGGTCCCGGGACAGGGGATGAAAAACTGTTTTTT	CASGPGTGDEKLFF	-	TRBD1	TRBV12-5	TRBJ1-4
TGTGCCAGCAGCTTAGGCTGGGGTTTTCAGCCCCAGCATTTT	CASSLGWGFQPQHF	-	-	TRBV7-8	TRBJ1-5
TGCAGCGTTGGAGGGCCTTACGGCGATGGTTACACCTTC	CSVGGPYGDGYTF	-	-	TRBV29-1	TRBJ1-2
TGTGCCAGTAGTGTGCAGTTTTTTAGCAATCAGCCCCAGCATTTT	CASSVQFFSNQPQHF	-	-	TRBV6-1	TRBJ1-5
TGTGCCAGCAGATCCCTAGGAACCACCGGGGAGCTGTTTTTT	CASRSLGTTGELFF	-	-	TRBV27	TRBJ2-2
TGTGCCAGCAGTCAAAGACAGGGGTGGACAACTAATGAAAAACTGTTTTTT	CASSQRQGWTTNEKLFF	-	TRBD1	TRBV27	TRBJ1-4
TGTGCCAGCAGCTCCCGACAGGGAAATTCACCCCTCCACTTT	CASSSRQGNSPLHF	-	TRBD1	TRBV7-8	TRBJ1-6
TGTGCCAGCAGTTCTAGATCCCTTGCCCTCGAGCAGTACTTC	CASSSRSLALEQYF	-	-	TRBV5-6	TRBJ2-7